A selection of T cell receptor beta chains follows, all from one sample in a study of OX40 agonist ivuxolimab in advanced cancers. Profiled with immunoSEQ multiplex PCR; TCRdb holds only in-frame clones, not every one. The table shows tens of thousands of clones, with approximately 90% occurring only once. The sample here was CD4+ or CD8+ T cells sorted from blood, taken in a trial of the OX40 agonist ivuxolimab. These TCRs come from an adult with an advanced solid tumor such as melanoma, head and neck, liver or kidney cancer. Each CDR3 is given with its conserved first and last residue. A D gene is named only where the DNA matches it firmly. Clone sizes are given selectively: once, few, many, or a class where the clone is expanded.

V: TRBV4-3; J: TRBJ2-7; D: .; size: .; DNA: TGCGCCAGCAGCGCCCGGCTAGATGTGTACGAGCAGTACTTC; CDR3: CASSARLDVYEQYF
V: TRBV14; J: TRBJ1-5; D: .; size: .; DNA: TGTGCCAGCTTCTGGCCCAATCAGCCCCAGCATTTT; CDR3: CASFWPNQPQHF
V: TRBV18; J: TRBJ1-2; D: TRBD1; size: .; DNA: TGTGCCAGCTCACCCGCGGGACAGGGACCCTATGGCTACACCTTC; CDR3: CASSPAGQGPYGYTF
V: TRBV27; J: TRBJ2-2; D: .; size: .; DNA: TGTGCCAGCAGAGTTTCATCCTGGGGCGGGGAGCTGTTTTTT; CDR3: CASRVSSWGGELFF
V: TRBV21-1; J: TRBJ2-3; D: .; size: .; DNA: TGTGCCAGCAGCAAAGCTACAGATACGCAGTATTTT; CDR3: CASSKATDTQYF
V: TRBV30; J: TRBJ1-5; D: .; size: .; DNA: TGTGCCTGGAGTTGGGCGAGCAATCAGCCCCAGCATTTT; CDR3: CAWSWASNQPQHF
V: TRBV2; J: TRBJ1-5; D: .; size: .; DNA: TGTGCCAGCAGTGAGCAGGACGGTAGCAATCAGCCCCAGCATTTT; CDR3: CASSEQDGSNQPQHF
V: TRBV28; J: TRBJ2-2; D: TRBD1; size: few; DNA: TGTGCCAGCACCTCGGGACAGGGCCCCGGGGAGCTGTTTTTT; CDR3: CASTSGQGPGELFF
V: TRBV18; J: TRBJ2-7; D: .; size: once; DNA: TGTGCCAGCTCACCTATAGGAACTAAATACGAGCAGTACTTC; CDR3: CASSPIGTKYEQYF
V: TRBV5-1; J: TRBJ2-5; D: TRBD1; size: .; DNA: TGCGCCAGCAGCATTACCACAGGGGACGAGACCCAGTACTTC; CDR3: CASSITTGDETQYF
V: TRBV7-9; J: TRBJ1-1; D: TRBD1; size: .; DNA: TGTGCCAGCAGCAACCGGGACAGGGGAAACACTGAAGCTTTCTTT; CDR3: CASSNRDRGNTEAFF
V: TRBV19; J: TRBJ2-7; D: TRBD2; size: .; DNA: TGTGCCAGTAGTATCGGCGGGAGTAACGAGCAGTACTTC; CDR3: CASSIGGSNEQYF
V: TRBV27; J: TRBJ2-3; D: TRBD2; size: .; DNA: TGTGCCAGCAGCCAGCGGGAGACTGGCACAGATACGCAGTATTTT; CDR3: CASSQRETGTDTQYF
V: TRBV29-1; J: TRBJ1-4; D: TRBD1; size: .; DNA: TGCAGCGTTACCGGGGCAGGGGGGAATGAAAAACTGTTTTTT; CDR3: CSVTGAGGNEKLFF
V: TRBV6-5; J: TRBJ2-3; D: .; size: .; DNA: TGTGCCAGCAGTTATCAGAGCACAGATACGCAGTATTTT; CDR3: CASSYQSTDTQYF
V: TRBV10-3; J: TRBJ1-2; D: .; size: .; DNA: TGTGCCATCAGTGACTCGACGGGGAACTATGGCTACACCTTC; CDR3: CAISDSTGNYGYTF
V: TRBV4-1; J: TRBJ2-5; D: .; size: .; DNA: TGCGCCAGCAGCCCCGCCAGGTTCGAAGAGACCCAGTACTTC; CDR3: CASSPARFEETQYF
V: TRBV7-9; J: TRBJ2-7; D: .; size: .; DNA: TGTGCCAGCAGCCGAACGGGGTACAGCTCCTACGAGCAGTACTTC; CDR3: CASSRTGYSSYEQYF
V: TRBV7-6; J: TRBJ2-2; D: .; size: .; DNA: TGTGCCAGCAGCCCATCAACCACCGGGGAGCTGTTTTTT; CDR3: CASSPSTTGELFF
V: TRBV7-2; J: TRBJ2-2; D: .; size: .; DNA: TGTGCCAGCAGCTTACGCAGGAGTGTGACCGGGGAGCTGTTTTTT; CDR3: CASSLRRSVTGELFF
V: TRBV18; J: TRBJ2-7; D: .; size: .; DNA: TGTGCCAGCTCACCACAGGGGGGCGGTACACCCTACGAGCAGTACTTC; CDR3: CASSPQGGGTPYEQYF
V: TRBV18; J: TRBJ2-3; D: .; size: .; DNA: TGTGCCAGCTCACCCTTGGACACCCTAGATACGCAGTATTTT; CDR3: CASSPLDTLDTQYF
V: TRBV4-1; J: TRBJ1-2; D: .; size: few; DNA: TGCGCCAGCAGCCACCCCAGGGCCAACTATGGCTACACCTTC; CDR3: CASSHPRANYGYTF
V: TRBV21-1; J: TRBJ1-1; D: .; size: .; DNA: TGTGCCACCACGAACACTGAAGCTTTCTTT; CDR3: CATTNTEAFF
V: TRBV5-5; J: TRBJ2-1; D: TRBD2; size: .; DNA: TGTGCCAGCAGCTTGACCGGGACTAGCGGGAGTAATGAGCAGTTCTTC; CDR3: CASSLTGTSGSNEQFF
V: TRBV7-2; J: TRBJ2-5; D: TRBD1; size: .; DNA: TGTGCCAGCAGCTTAATAGGAGACAGGGGAGTGACCCAGTACTTC; CDR3: CASSLIGDRGVTQYF
V: TRBV18; J: TRBJ2-1; D: .; size: .; DNA: TGTGCCAGCTCACTTGGGGTGGCTAGGGGAGCCGATGAGCAGTTCTTC; CDR3: CASSLGVARGADEQFF
V: TRBV30; J: TRBJ2-7; D: .; size: .; DNA: TGTGCCTGGAGTGTATGGGGGCTATCCTACGAGCAGTACTTC; CDR3: CAWSVWGLSYEQYF
V: TRBV6-5; J: TRBJ1-5; D: .; size: .; DNA: TGTGCCAGCAGTGAACAGGGTAGCAATCAGCCCCAGCATTTT; CDR3: CASSEQGSNQPQHF
V: TRBV28; J: TRBJ2-7; D: TRBD1; size: few; DNA: TGTGCCAGCAGTTTGGGACAGGGGGGCTACGAGCAGTACTTC; CDR3: CASSLGQGGYEQYF
V: TRBV9; J: TRBJ2-3; D: .; size: .; DNA: TGTGCCAGCAGCGTAGGAACGGGAGATACGCAGTATTTT; CDR3: CASSVGTGDTQYF
V: TRBV7-3; J: TRBJ2-1; D: TRBD2; size: .; DNA: TGTGCCAGCAGCTTAAGGGCTAGCGGGTCCTACAATGAGCAGTTCTTC; CDR3: CASSLRASGSYNEQFF
V: TRBV11-3; J: TRBJ2-1; D: .; size: .; DNA: TGTGCCAGCAGCTTAGCAGGAGACTCCTACAATGAGCAGTTCTTC; CDR3: CASSLAGDSYNEQFF
V: TRBV18; J: TRBJ1-1; D: TRBD1; size: .; DNA: TGTGCCAGCTCACCGACAGGGATAAACACTGAAGCTTTCTTT; CDR3: CASSPTGINTEAFF
V: TRBV7-2; J: TRBJ2-6; D: .; size: .; DNA: TGTGCCAGCAGCGTCGGGACGCAACCCTCTGGGGCCAACGTCCTGACTTTC; CDR3: CASSVGTQPSGANVLTF
V: TRBV27; J: TRBJ1-1; D: .; size: .; DNA: TGTGCCAGCAGTTTGGAGGGGGGAACTGAAGCTTTCTTT; CDR3: CASSLEGGTEAFF
V: TRBV27; J: TRBJ1-4; D: TRBD1; size: .; DNA: TGTGCCAGCAGTTTGTTGGGACAGGCCGAAAAACTGTTTTTT; CDR3: CASSLLGQAEKLFF
V: TRBV4-3; J: TRBJ2-1; D: .; size: .; DNA: TGCGCCAGCAGCCAAGACCTAGAATCCAGCAATGAGCAGTTCTTC; CDR3: CASSQDLESSNEQFF
V: TRBV5-5; J: TRBJ1-2; D: .; size: .; DNA: TGTGCCAGCAGCTTAGACAGTAACTATGGCTACACCTTC; CDR3: CASSLDSNYGYTF
V: TRBV19; J: TRBJ1-1; D: TRBD1; size: .; DNA: TGTGCCAGTAGTATAGCCCGGGACAGGGGTGAAGCTTTCTTT; CDR3: CASSIARDRGEAFF
V: TRBV7-2; J: TRBJ2-3; D: TRBD2; size: .; DNA: TGTGCCAGCAGGCGGACTAGCGCCACAGATACGCAGTATTTT; CDR3: CASRRTSATDTQYF